This passage covers 3 T cell receptor beta chains from one sample sequenced in a study of T cells in Graves' hyperthyroidism and ophthalmopathy. The CDR3 regions of TCR beta were amplified from RNA transcripts. Carried out on the TCR CDR3, a first-round RT-PCR used the HTBI primer set. TCRdb used MiXCR to reprocess the multiplex PCR reads, holding one entry per CDR3 protein. The table records fewer than 750,000 distinct CDR3 sequences, under 60% of them present only once. Sequenced input: peripheral blood or thyroid tissue (not recorded which). The source of these receptors is a woman aged 18-29 years with Graves' hyperthyroidism.

CDR3 amino acids: CASSPQNRGYSNQPQHF. CDR3 sequence (DNA): TGTGCCAGCTCACCACAGAACAGGGGCTATAGCAATCAGCCCCAGCATTTT. The chain carries TRBV18 and TRBJ1-5; TRBD1 aligns across 7 bases. From germline, CDR1 is KGHSH and CDR2 LQKENI. The CDR3 runs to 17 residues. The V segment lost 1 base and the J segment 0 bases; nucleotides outside the gene matches: 6.

V is TRBV25-1 and J is TRBJ1-2, with 7 nucleotides matching TRBD1. This CDR3 has 13 residues. CDR1 MGHDK and CDR2 SYGVNS come from the germline V gene. J gave up 6 bases and V 6 bases, and 7 bases lay outside the gene matches. CDR3 region: CASSDSDRDGYTF. DNA for the CDR3: TGTGCCAGCAGCGACTCTGACAGGGATGGCTACACCTTC.

In the case of this clonotype: Just one base apart from a much larger clone, this may be a read error. The CDR3 does not close with the conserved phenylalanine or tryptophan, likely indicating a read error. The chain uses TRBV14 and TRBJ2-5; the D is unclear. CDR1 SGHDN and CDR2 FVKESK come from the germline V gene. The CDR3 runs to 13 residues. CDR3 coding DNA: TGTGCCAGCAGTTACTTGGCCCCAGAGGCCCAGTACTTA. Protein sequence: CASSYLAPEAQYL.